This T cell receptor (beta chain) was captured in a study of cytomegalovirus exposure and HLA in healthy donors. This CDR3 comprises 16 residues. Germline V gives CDR1 MDHEN, CDR2 SYDVKM. Trimming removed 2 bases from V and 7 bases from J; junction bases left unmatched: 11. This clone was counted once. Clones were sequenced by immunoSEQ multiplex PCR, and TCRdb holds only the in-frame ones, with some missing. The data hold about 76,000 clones, with nearly 95% observed a single time. The TCR comes from a man aged 18-30 years in good health and CMV-seropositive. Sequencing used PBMCs. This rearrangement joins TRBV28 to TRBJ2-1; 7 bases agree with TRBD2. The CDR3 here is CASSLESRGSGNEQFF. CDR3 DNA: TGTGCCAGCAGTTTAGAAAGTCGAGGTAGCGGGAATGAGCAGTTCTTC. Based on the CDR3 plus reference TRBV28 and TRBJ2-1, the full variable domain is DVKVTQSSRYLVKRTGEKVFLECVQDMDHENMFWYRQDPGLGLRLIYFSYDVKMKEKGDIPEGYSVSREKKERFSLILESASTNQTSMYLCASSLESRGSGNEQFFGPGTRLTVL.